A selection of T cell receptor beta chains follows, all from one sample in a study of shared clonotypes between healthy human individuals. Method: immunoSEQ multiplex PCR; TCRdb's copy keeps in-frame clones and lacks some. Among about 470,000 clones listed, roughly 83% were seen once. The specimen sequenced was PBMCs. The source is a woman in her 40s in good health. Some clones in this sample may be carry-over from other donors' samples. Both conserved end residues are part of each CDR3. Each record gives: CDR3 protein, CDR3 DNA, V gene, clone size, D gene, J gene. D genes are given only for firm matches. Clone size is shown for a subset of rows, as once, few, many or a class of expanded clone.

CDR3 protein: CASSRLGTGRTYEQYF
CDR3 DNA: TGTGCCAGCAGTAGACTTGGGACAGGGAGGACCTACGAGCAGTACTTC
V gene: TRBV6-6
clone size: -
D gene: TRBD1
J gene: TRBJ2-7

CDR3 protein: CASSEVLAVYNEQFF
CDR3 DNA: TGTGCCAGCAGTGAAGTGTTAGCGGTTTACAATGAGCAGTTCTTC
V gene: TRBV6-1
clone size: many
D gene: -
J gene: TRBJ2-1

CDR3 protein: CASSPPGGTYNEQFF
CDR3 DNA: TGTGCCAGCAGCCCGCCGGGGGGGACCTACAATGAGCAGTTCTTC
V gene: TRBV7-3
clone size: once
D gene: TRBD2
J gene: TRBJ2-1

CDR3 protein: CASSSPWVGNEQFF
CDR3 DNA: TGTGCCAGCAGCTCCCCCTGGGTAGGTAATGAGCAGTTCTTC
V gene: TRBV7-3
clone size: -
D gene: -
J gene: TRBJ2-1

CDR3 protein: CASSGPGGSTDTQYF
CDR3 DNA: TGTGCCAGCAGCGGCCCTGGGGGTAGCACAGATACGCAGTATTTT
V gene: TRBV9
clone size: -
D gene: -
J gene: TRBJ2-3

CDR3 protein: CASSSRERVDTQYF
CDR3 DNA: TGTGCCAGCAGCTCACGGGAGAGGGTAGATACGCAGTATTTT
V gene: TRBV9
clone size: -
D gene: -
J gene: TRBJ2-3

CDR3 protein: CASKEEDMNEQFF
CDR3 DNA: TGTGCCAGCAAGGAGGAAGACATGAATGAGCAGTTCTTC
V gene: TRBV6-6
clone size: -
D gene: -
J gene: TRBJ2-1

CDR3 protein: CASSESGSNEQFF
CDR3 DNA: TGCGCCAGCAGTGAGAGCGGGAGTAATGAGCAGTTCTTC
V gene: TRBV10-1
clone size: -
D gene: TRBD2
J gene: TRBJ2-1

CDR3 protein: CASTSGGYEQYF
CDR3 DNA: TGTGCCAGCACATCCGGAGGCTACGAGCAGTACTTC
V gene: TRBV2
clone size: -
D gene: -
J gene: TRBJ2-7

CDR3 protein: CASSYLGELFF
CDR3 DNA: TGTGCCAGCAGTTATTTGGGGGAGCTGTTTTTT
V gene: TRBV25-1
clone size: few
D gene: -
J gene: TRBJ2-2

CDR3 protein: CASSPGKVADRNEQFF
CDR3 DNA: TGTGCCAGCAGCCCTGGTAAGGTAGCGGACCGCAATGAGCAGTTCTTC
V gene: TRBV7-4
clone size: few
D gene: -
J gene: TRBJ2-1

CDR3 protein: CASSPGTGSGNTIYF
CDR3 DNA: TGTGCCAGCAGTCCCGGGACAGGGTCTGGAAACACCATATATTTT
V gene: TRBV6-1
clone size: -
D gene: TRBD1
J gene: TRBJ1-3

CDR3 protein: CASRWDNNQPQHF
CDR3 DNA: TGTGCCAGCAGGTGGGACAACAATCAGCCCCAGCATTTT
V gene: TRBV6-1
clone size: -
D gene: -
J gene: TRBJ1-5

CDR3 protein: CASSTRPVGTDTQYF
CDR3 DNA: TGTGCCAGTAGTACCCGCCCGGTGGGAACAGATACGCAGTATTTT
V gene: TRBV19
clone size: once
D gene: -
J gene: TRBJ2-3

CDR3 protein: CASSFEGRQDTQYF
CDR3 DNA: TGCGCCAGCAGCTTTGAGGGCCGTCAGGATACGCAGTATTTT
V gene: TRBV5-1
clone size: -
D gene: -
J gene: TRBJ2-3

CDR3 protein: CASSLGGSSRGYTF
CDR3 DNA: TGTGCCAGCAGTTTAGGAGGTTCCTCGCGAGGCTACACCTTC
V gene: TRBV28
clone size: -
D gene: -
J gene: TRBJ1-2

CDR3 protein: CAISESRGANGYTF
CDR3 DNA: TGTGCCATCAGTGAGTCGAGGGGGGCTAATGGCTACACCTTC
V gene: TRBV10-3
clone size: once
D gene: -
J gene: TRBJ1-2

CDR3 protein: CASKTSGSSDTQYF
CDR3 DNA: TGTGCCAGCAAGACTAGCGGGAGCTCAGATACGCAGTATTTT
V gene: TRBV2
clone size: -
D gene: TRBD2
J gene: TRBJ2-3

CDR3 protein: CAWSSPFYEQYF
CDR3 DNA: TGTGCCTGGAGTTCCCCCTTCTACGAGCAGTACTTC
V gene: TRBV30
clone size: few
D gene: -
J gene: TRBJ2-7

CDR3 protein: CASSRTSGSYEQYF
CDR3 DNA: TGTGCCAGCAGTCGGACTAGCGGTTCCTACGAGCAGTACTTC
V gene: TRBV28
clone size: -
D gene: TRBD2
J gene: TRBJ2-7

CDR3 protein: CASSVAGSYNEQFF
CDR3 DNA: TGTGCCAGCAGCGTAGCGGGCTCCTACAATGAGCAGTTCTTC
V gene: TRBV9
clone size: -
D gene: -
J gene: TRBJ2-1

CDR3 protein: CASSLDRPPTEAFF
CDR3 DNA: TGTGCCAGCAGTCTTGACAGGCCCCCAACTGAAGCTTTCTTT
V gene: TRBV2
clone size: -
D gene: -
J gene: TRBJ1-1

CDR3 protein: CASRLGGANTEAFF
CDR3 DNA: TGTGCCAGCAGACTGGGCGGGGCGAACACTGAAGCTTTCTTT
V gene: TRBV28
clone size: once
D gene: -
J gene: TRBJ1-1

CDR3 protein: CASSRGRRRTNSPLHF
CDR3 DNA: TGTGCCAGCAGCCGCGGACGGAGGAGGACAAATTCACCCCTCCACTTT
V gene: TRBV28
clone size: -
D gene: -
J gene: TRBJ1-6

CDR3 protein: CASSLVGWGPPSVNEQFF
CDR3 DNA: TGTGCCAGCAGCTTAGTGGGGTGGGGGCCGCCTAGTGTCAATGAGCAGTTCTTC
V gene: TRBV7-2
clone size: once
D gene: -
J gene: TRBJ2-1

CDR3 protein: CASSPSTQNNEQFF
CDR3 DNA: TGCGCCAGCAGCCCGTCGACACAAAACAATGAGCAGTTCTTC
V gene: TRBV5-1
clone size: -
D gene: -
J gene: TRBJ2-1